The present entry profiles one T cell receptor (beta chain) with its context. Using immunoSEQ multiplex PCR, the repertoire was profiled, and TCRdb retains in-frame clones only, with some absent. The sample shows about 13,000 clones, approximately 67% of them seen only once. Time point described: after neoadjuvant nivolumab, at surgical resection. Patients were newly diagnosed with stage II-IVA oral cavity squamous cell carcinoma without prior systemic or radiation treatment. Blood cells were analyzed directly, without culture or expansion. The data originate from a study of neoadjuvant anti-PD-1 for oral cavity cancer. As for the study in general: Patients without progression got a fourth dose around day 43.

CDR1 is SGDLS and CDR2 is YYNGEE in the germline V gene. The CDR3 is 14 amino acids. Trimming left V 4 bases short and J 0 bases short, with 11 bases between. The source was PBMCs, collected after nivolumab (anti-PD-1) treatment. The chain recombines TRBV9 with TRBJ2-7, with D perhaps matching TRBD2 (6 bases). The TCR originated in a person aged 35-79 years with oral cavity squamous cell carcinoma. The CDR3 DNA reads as TGTGCCAGCAGCCCCGCGGGACCCTCCTACGAGCAGTACTTC. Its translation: CASSPAGPSYEQYF.